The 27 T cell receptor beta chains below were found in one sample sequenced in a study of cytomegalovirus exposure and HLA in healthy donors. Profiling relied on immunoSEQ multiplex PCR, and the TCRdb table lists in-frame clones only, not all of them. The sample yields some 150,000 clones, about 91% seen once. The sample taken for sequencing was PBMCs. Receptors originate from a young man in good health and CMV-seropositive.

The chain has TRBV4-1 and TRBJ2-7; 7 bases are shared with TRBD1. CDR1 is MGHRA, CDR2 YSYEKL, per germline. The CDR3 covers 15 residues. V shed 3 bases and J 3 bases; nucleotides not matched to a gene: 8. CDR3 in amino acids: CASSQDPGGFYEQYF. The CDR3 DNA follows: TGCGCCAGCAGCCAGGATCCAGGGGGTTTCTACGAGCAGTACTTC.

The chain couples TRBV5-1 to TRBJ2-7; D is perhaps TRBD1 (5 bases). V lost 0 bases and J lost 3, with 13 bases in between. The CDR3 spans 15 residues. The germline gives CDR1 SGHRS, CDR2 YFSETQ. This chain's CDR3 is CASSLGGQGSYEQYF. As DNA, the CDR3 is TGCGCCAGCAGCTTGGGTGGGCAGGGTAGCTACGAGCAGTACTTC.

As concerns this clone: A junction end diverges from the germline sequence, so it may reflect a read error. CDR3 DNA: TGTGCCAGCAGTTTAGATTTAGGGGGCACTGAAGCTTTCTTT. Translating it yields CASSLDLGGTEAFF. This chain joins TRBV11-2 and TRBJ1-1, with D possibly being TRBD1 (6 bases). Germline lookup yields CDR1 SGHAT and CDR2 FQNNGV. This CDR3 comprises 14 residues.

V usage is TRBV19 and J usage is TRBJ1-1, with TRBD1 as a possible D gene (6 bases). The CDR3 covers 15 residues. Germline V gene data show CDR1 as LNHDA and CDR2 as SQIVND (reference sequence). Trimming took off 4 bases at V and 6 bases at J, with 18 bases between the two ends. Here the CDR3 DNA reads TGTGCCAGTAGTAATCGGGAGGGGGGTCTCGCTGAAGCTTTCTTT. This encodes CASSNREGGLAEAFF.

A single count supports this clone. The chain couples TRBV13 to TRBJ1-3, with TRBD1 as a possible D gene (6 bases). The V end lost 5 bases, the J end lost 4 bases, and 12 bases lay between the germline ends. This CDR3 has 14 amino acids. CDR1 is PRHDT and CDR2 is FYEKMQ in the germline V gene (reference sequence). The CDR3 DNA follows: TGTGCCAGCAGCCGAAGGGGGACAGGAAACACCATATATTTT. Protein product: CASSRRGTGNTIYF.

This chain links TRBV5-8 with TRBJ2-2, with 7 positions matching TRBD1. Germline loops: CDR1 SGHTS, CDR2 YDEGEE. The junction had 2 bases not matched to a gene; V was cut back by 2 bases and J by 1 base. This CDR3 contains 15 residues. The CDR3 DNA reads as TGTGCCAGCAGCTTCGACAGGGAGAACACCGGGGAGCTGTTTTTT. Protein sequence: CASSFDRENTGELFF.

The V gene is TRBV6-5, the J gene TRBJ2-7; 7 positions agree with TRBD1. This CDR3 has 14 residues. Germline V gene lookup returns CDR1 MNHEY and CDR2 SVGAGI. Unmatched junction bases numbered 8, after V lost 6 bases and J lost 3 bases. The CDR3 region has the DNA TGTGCCAGCAGCCCGACAGGGTGGGGCTACGAGCAGTACTTC. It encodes CASSPTGWGYEQYF.

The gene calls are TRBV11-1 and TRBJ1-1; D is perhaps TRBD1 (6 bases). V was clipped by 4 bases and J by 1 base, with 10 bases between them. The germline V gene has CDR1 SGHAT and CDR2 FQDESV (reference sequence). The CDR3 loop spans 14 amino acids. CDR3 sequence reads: CASSSDRSNTEAFF. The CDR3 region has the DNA TGTGCCAGCAGCTCCGACAGGTCGAACACTGAAGCTTTCTTT. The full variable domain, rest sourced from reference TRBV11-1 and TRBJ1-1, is EAEVAQSPRYKITEKSQAVAFWCDPISGHATLYWYRQILGQGPELLVQFQDESVVDDSQLPKDRFSAERLKGVDSTLKIQPAELGDSAMYLCASSSDRSNTEAFFGQGTRLTVV.

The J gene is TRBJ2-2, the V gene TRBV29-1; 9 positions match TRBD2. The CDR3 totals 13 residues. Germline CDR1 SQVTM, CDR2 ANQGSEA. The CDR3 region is CSCGGAGTGELFF. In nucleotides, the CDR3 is TGCTCCTGCGGGGGGGCGGGTACCGGGGAGCTGTTTTTT.

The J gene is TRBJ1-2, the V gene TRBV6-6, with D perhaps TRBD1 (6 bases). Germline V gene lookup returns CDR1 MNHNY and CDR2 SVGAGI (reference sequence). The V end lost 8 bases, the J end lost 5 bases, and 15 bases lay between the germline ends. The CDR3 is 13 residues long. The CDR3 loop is CASFQGGGYGYTF. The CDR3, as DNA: TGTGCCAGCTTCCAAGGGGGTGGGTATGGCTACACCTTC.

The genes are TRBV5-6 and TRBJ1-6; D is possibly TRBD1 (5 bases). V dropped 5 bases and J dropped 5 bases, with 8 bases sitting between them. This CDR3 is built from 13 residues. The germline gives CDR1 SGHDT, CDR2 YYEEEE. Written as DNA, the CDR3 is TGTGCCAGCAGGGAACAGGATAATTCACCCCTCCACTTT. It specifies CASREQDNSPLHF.

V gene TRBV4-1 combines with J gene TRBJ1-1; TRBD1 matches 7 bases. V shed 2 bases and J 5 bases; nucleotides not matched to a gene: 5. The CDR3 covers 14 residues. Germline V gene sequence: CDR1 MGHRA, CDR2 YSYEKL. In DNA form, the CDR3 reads TGCGCCAGCAGCCAATTAACAGGGGAAACTGAAGCTTTCTTT. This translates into CASSQLTGETEAFF.

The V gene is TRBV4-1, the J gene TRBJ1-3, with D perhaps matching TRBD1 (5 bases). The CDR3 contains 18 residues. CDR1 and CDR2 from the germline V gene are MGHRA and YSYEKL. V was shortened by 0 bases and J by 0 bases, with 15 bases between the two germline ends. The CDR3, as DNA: TGCGCCAGCAGCCAAGATGGGGGAGGGCCGAGCTCTGGAAACACCATATATTTT. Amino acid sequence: CASSQDGGGPSSGNTIYF.

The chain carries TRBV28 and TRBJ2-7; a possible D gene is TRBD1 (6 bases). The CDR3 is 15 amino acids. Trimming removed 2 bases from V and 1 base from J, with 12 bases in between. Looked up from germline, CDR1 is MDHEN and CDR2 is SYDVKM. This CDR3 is CASSLGATGSYEQYF. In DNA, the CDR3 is TGTGCCAGCAGTTTAGGGGCCACAGGGTCCTACGAGCAGTACTTC. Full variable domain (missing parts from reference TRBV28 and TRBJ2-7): DVKVTQSSRYLVKRTGEKVFLECVQDMDHENMFWYRQDPGLGLRLIYFSYDVKMKEKGDIPEGYSVSREKKERFSLILESASTNQTSMYLCASSLGATGSYEQYFGPGTRLTVT.

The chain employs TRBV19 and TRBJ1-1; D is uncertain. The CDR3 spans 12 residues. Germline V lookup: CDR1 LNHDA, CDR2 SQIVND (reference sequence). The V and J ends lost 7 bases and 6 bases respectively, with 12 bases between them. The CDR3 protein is CASTPSGSEAFF. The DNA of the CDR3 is TGTGCCAGTACTCCCTCCGGGTCTGAAGCTTTCTTT.

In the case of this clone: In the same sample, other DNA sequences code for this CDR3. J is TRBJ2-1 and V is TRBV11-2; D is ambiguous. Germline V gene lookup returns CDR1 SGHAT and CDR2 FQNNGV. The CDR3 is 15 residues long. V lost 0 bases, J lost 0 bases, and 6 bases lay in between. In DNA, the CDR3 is TGTGCCAGCAGCTTAGATATGAGCTCCTACAATGAGCAGTTCTTC. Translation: CASSLDMSSYNEQFF.

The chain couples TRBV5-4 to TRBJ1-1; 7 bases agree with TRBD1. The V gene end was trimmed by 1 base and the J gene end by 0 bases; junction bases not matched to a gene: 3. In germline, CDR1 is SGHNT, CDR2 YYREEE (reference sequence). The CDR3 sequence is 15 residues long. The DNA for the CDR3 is TGTGCCAGCAGCTTGCGACAGGGCATGAACACTGAAGCTTTCTTT. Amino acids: CASSLRQGMNTEAFF.

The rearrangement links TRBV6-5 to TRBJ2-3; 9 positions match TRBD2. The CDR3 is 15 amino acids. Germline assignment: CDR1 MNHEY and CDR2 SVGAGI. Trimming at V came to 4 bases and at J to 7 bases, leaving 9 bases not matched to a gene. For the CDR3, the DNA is TGTGCCAGCAGTTTTCGGCGGGAGGGCCGACATACGCAGTATTTT. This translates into CASSFRREGRHTQYF.

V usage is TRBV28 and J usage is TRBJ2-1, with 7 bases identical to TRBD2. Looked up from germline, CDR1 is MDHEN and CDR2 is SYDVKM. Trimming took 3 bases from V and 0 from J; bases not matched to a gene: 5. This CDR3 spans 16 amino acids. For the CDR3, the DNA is TGTGCCAGCAGTTTGCCAGCGGGGAGCTCCTACAATGAGCAGTTCTTC. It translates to CASSLPAGSSYNEQFF.

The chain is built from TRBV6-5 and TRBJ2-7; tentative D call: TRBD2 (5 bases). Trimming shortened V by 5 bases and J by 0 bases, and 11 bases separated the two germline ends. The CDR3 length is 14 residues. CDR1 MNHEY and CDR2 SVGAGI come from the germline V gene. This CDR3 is CASSRSGNSYEQYF. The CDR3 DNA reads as TGTGCCAGCAGTCGGAGCGGAAACTCCTACGAGCAGTACTTC.

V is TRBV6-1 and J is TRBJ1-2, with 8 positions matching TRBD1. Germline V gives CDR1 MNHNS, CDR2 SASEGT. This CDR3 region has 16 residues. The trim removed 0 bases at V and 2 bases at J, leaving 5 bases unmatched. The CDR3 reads CASSEAPTGANYGYTF. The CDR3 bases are TGTGCCAGCAGTGAAGCGCCGACAGGGGCGAACTATGGCTACACCTTC.

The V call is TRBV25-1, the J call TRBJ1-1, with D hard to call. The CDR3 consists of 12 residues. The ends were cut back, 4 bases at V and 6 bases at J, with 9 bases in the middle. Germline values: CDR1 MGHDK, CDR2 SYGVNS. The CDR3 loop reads CASSAYRAEAFF. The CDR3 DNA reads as TGTGCCAGCAGTGCCTATAGAGCTGAAGCTTTCTTT. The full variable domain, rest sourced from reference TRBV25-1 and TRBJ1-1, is EADIYQTPRYLVIGTGKKITLECSQTMGHDKMYWYQQDPGMELHLIHYSYGVNSTEKGDLSSESTVSRIRTEHFPLTLESARPSHTSQYLCASSAYRAEAFFGQGTRLTVV.

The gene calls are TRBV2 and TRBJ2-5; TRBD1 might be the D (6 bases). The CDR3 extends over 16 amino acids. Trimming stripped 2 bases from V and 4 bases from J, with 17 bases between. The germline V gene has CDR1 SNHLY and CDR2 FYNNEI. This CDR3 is CASSERRGGWGETQYF. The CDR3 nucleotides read TGTGCCAGCAGTGAAAGGAGAGGGGGTTGGGGAGAGACCCAGTACTTC.

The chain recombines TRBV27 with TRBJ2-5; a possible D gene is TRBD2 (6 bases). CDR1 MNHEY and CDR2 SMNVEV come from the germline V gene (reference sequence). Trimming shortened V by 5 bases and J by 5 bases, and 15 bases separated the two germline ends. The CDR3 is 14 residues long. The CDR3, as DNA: TGTGCCAGCAGTCCGCTCGGAGGGCAGGAGACCCAGTACTTC. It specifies CASSPLGGQETQYF.

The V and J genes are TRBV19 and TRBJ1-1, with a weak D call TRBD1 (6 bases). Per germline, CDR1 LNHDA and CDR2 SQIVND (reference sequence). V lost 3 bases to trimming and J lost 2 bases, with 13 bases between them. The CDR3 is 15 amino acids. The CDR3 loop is CASSIRQALNTEAFF. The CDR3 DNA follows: TGTGCCAGTAGTATTCGACAGGCCCTTAACACTGAAGCTTTCTTT.

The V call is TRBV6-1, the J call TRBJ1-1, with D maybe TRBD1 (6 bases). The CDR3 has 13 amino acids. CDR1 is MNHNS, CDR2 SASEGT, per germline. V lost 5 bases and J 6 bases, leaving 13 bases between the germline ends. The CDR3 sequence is CASSHRTVAEAFF. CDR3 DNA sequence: TGTGCCAGCAGTCACCGGACAGTCGCTGAAGCTTTCTTT.

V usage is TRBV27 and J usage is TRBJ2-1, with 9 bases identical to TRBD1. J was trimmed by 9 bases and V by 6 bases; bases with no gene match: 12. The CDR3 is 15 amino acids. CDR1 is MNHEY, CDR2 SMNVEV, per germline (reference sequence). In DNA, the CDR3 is TGTGCCAGCAGCCGCCCGGGACAGGGTATAATTGAGCAGTTCTTC. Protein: CASSRPGQGIIEQFF.